The 19 T cell receptor beta chains listed next were all sequenced from one sample in a study of CD8 T cells in Susac syndrome. RNA totalling roughly 0.5 to 1 ug underwent reverse transcription with random hexamers. TCRdb analysed the immunoSEQ multiplex PCR reads with MiXCR anew, one entry per CDR3 protein. Of approximately 100,000 distinct CDR3 sequences listed, about 90% are singletons. Sequences were obtained from CD8+ T cells from PBMCs. The receptors originated from a human donor in good health.

The chain recombines TRBV7-3 with TRBJ1-1; D might be TRBD1 (5 bases). This CDR3 spans 14 amino acids. With 2 bases removed from V and 5 bases from J, the gap between germline ends came to 12 bases. The V gene's germline CDR1 is SGHTA and CDR2 FQGTGA. CDR3 protein: CASSLGRRDTEAFF. The CDR3 bases are TGTGCCAGCAGCTTAGGTCGCAGGGATACTGAAGCTTTCTTT.

CDR3 sequence (DNA): TGTGCCAGCAGCTCCCGGGACGTCGGTGGCTACACCTTC. Protein sequence: CASSSRDVGGYTF. The genes are TRBV7-2 and TRBJ1-2; D may be TRBD1 (5 bases). The CDR3 loop spans 13 amino acids. Germline V gives CDR1 SGHTA, CDR2 FQGNSA. Trimming pared 4 bases from V and 7 bases from J, leaving 13 bases between.

This clonotype was seen a handful of times. The rearrangement links TRBV20-1 to TRBJ1-1; D is undetermined. The CDR3 contains 12 residues. Germline assignment: CDR1 DFQATT and CDR2 SNEGSKA (reference sequence). V gave up 2 bases and J gave up 2 bases, with 6 bases separating them. In nucleotides, the CDR3 is TGCAGTGCTAGAAGGGCCAACACTGAAGCTTTCTTT. Translating it yields CSARRANTEAFF.

V is TRBV11-2 and J is TRBJ1-1; D remains unclear. Germline assignment: CDR1 SGHAT and CDR2 FQNNGV. V gave up 5 bases and J gave up 0 bases, with 10 bases separating them. The CDR3 length is 14 residues. This chain's CDR3 is CASSKQRMNTEAFF. CDR3 bases: TGTGCCAGCAGCAAGCAGAGGATGAACACTGAAGCTTTCTTT.

The chain uses TRBV20-1 and TRBJ1-5; the D gene is possibly TRBD1 (5 bases). The CDR3 runs 16 residues. Germline V gene lookup returns CDR1 DFQATT and CDR2 SNEGSKA (reference sequence). Trimming pared 3 bases from V and 3 bases from J, leaving 18 bases between. CDR3 DNA: TGCAGTGCTAGCCCGGGAGGGGCTCTGACCAATCAGCCCCAGCATTTT. Translated, it gives CSASPGGALTNQPQHF.

V is TRBV7-9 and J is TRBJ2-7; the D gene is possibly TRBD1 (6 bases). In germline, CDR1 is SEHNR, CDR2 FQNEAQ (reference sequence). Trimming pared 4 bases from V and 0 bases from J, leaving 10 bases between. The CDR3 length is 14 residues. The CDR3 is CASSSWDTSYEQYF. CDR3 DNA: TGTGCCAGCAGCTCCTGGGACACCTCCTACGAGCAGTACTTC.

The CDR3: CASSSGTADEQYF. DNA of the CDR3: TGTGCCAGCAGCTCAGGGACAGCCGACGAGCAGTACTTC. The rearrangement joins TRBV7-9 to TRBJ2-7; 7 nucleotides line up with TRBD1. The CDR3 is made up of 13 amino acids. Germline trimming cut 4 bases from V and 5 bases from J; bases unmatched to any gene: 5. CDR1 is SEHNR, CDR2 FQNEAQ, per germline (reference sequence).

This chain uses TRBV7-8 with TRBJ1-2, with no clear D. Trimming cost V 5 bases and J 8 bases, with 21 bases left between them. The CDR3 totals 15 residues. Germline V gene sequence: CDR1 SGHVS, CDR2 FQNEAQ. CDR3 DNA sequence: TGTGCCAGCAGCCTTAGTAGAGGCGTGGGGTTAGGCTACACCTTC. Encoded protein: CASSLSRGVGLGYTF.

This chain links TRBV4-3 with TRBJ2-2; 7 bases agree with TRBD2. Germline CDR1 and CDR2: LGHNA and YSLEER. The CDR3 consists of 16 residues. V gave up 4 bases and J gave up 4 bases; unmatched junction bases: 9. CDR3 protein: CASSLWGGGSTGELFF. CDR3 coding DNA: TGCGCCAGCAGCCTGTGGGGGGGAGGTAGCACCGGGGAGCTGTTTTTT.

This chain joins TRBV30 and TRBJ1-1; D unclear. The CDR3 covers 13 residues. Per germline, CDR1 GTSNPN and CDR2 SVGIG (reference sequence). Deletions cut 3 bases from V and 0 bases from J, with 8 bases between. CDR3 bases: TGTGCCTGGAGAGGCAGGTTGAACACTGAAGCTTTCTTT. It translates to CAWRGRLNTEAFF.

The V and J genes are TRBV20-1 and TRBJ1-1; D call uncertain. Between the trimmed V and J ends, which lost 2 bases and 0 bases, there was a span of 10 bases. CDR3 length: 14 amino acids. Germline CDR1 DFQATT, CDR2 SNEGSKA (reference sequence). The CDR3 sequence is CSARHPGVNTEAFF. DNA of the CDR3: TGCAGTGCTAGACACCCAGGTGTGAACACTGAAGCTTTCTTT.

This clonotype was seen just once. The DNA of the CDR3 is TGTGCCACCAGTGACCGGTCTGGGGCCAACGTCCTGACTTTC. Protein sequence: CATSDRSGANVLTF. This chain joins TRBV24-1 and TRBJ2-6, with D hard to call. V lost 4 bases, J lost 1 base, and 4 bases lay in between. The CDR3 runs to 14 residues. Germline V lookup: CDR1 KGHDR, CDR2 SFDVKD.

The chain carries TRBV3-1 and TRBJ1-4, with 10 bases matching TRBD1. V was pared by 4 bases and J by 0 bases, with 8 bases of the junction left unmatched. The CDR3 runs to 18 residues. Germline V gene sequence: CDR1 LGHDT, CDR2 YNNKEL (reference sequence). CDR3 loop: CASSLARDRGATNEKLFF. The CDR3 nucleotides read TGTGCCAGCAGCCTAGCTAGGGACAGGGGAGCAACTAATGAAAAACTGTTTTTT.

This clonotype was found once. V and J are TRBV29-1 and TRBJ2-1, with a possible D match to TRBD1 (6 bases). V was cut by 4 bases and J by 7 bases, with 11 bases left in between. Germline V gene data show CDR1 as SQVTM and CDR2 as ANQGSEA. This CDR3 comprises 12 residues. DNA of the CDR3: TGCAGCGTTGGGTGGGGGACAAATGAGCAGTTCTTC. As protein: CSVGWGTNEQFF.

V gene TRBV12-3 or TRBV12-4 combines with J gene TRBJ1-5; D call uncertain. V was cut by 7 bases and J by 3 bases, with 19 bases left in between. The CDR3 has 16 residues. DNA for the CDR3: TGTGCCAGCACATCTGAGGGTCTGGCGGTCAATCAGCCCCAGCATTTT. Translation gives CASTSEGLAVNQPQHF.

The chain is built from TRBV7-2 and TRBJ1-2; a possible D gene is TRBD1 (5 bases). The CDR3 extends over 15 amino acids. V was clipped by 4 bases and J by 4 bases, with 16 bases between them. From germline, CDR1 is SGHTA and CDR2 FQGNSA. CDR3 sequence: CASSSGPRRGYGYTF. CDR3 bases: TGTGCCAGCAGCTCGGGGCCTCGGAGGGGCTATGGCTACACCTTC.

J is TRBJ2-7 and V is TRBV6-2 or TRBV6-3; a weak D match, TRBD2 (6 bases). Trimming removed 6 bases at V and 4 bases at J, with 19 bases between. The CDR3 loop spans 15 amino acids. Germline-derived CDR1 and CDR2 are MNHEY and SVGEGT. The CDR3 here is CASRGVTGLAYEQYF. The CDR3 bases are TGTGCCAGCAGGGGGGTAACGGGACTTGCGTACGAGCAGTACTTC.

The chain recombines TRBV28 with TRBJ1-5, with D hard to call. Germline values: CDR1 MDHEN, CDR2 SYDVKM. The CDR3 has 13 residues. Trimming removed 2 bases from V and 9 bases from J, with 11 bases in between. CDR3 bases: TGTGCCAGCAGTTTAGTGACGCGGGGGCCCCAGCATTTT. This sequence encodes CASSLVTRGPQHF.

This rearrangement joins TRBV20-1 to TRBJ2-7, with TRBD2 matching over 12 bases. CDR3 size: 15 residues. CDR1 is DFQATT and CDR2 is SNEGSKA in the germline V gene (reference sequence). V lost 6 bases, J lost 1 base, and 7 bases stayed unmatched. Here the CDR3 reads CSAGASGGGSYEQYF. The CDR3 nucleotides are TGCAGTGCAGGGGCTAGCGGGGGGGGGTCCTACGAGCAGTACTTC.